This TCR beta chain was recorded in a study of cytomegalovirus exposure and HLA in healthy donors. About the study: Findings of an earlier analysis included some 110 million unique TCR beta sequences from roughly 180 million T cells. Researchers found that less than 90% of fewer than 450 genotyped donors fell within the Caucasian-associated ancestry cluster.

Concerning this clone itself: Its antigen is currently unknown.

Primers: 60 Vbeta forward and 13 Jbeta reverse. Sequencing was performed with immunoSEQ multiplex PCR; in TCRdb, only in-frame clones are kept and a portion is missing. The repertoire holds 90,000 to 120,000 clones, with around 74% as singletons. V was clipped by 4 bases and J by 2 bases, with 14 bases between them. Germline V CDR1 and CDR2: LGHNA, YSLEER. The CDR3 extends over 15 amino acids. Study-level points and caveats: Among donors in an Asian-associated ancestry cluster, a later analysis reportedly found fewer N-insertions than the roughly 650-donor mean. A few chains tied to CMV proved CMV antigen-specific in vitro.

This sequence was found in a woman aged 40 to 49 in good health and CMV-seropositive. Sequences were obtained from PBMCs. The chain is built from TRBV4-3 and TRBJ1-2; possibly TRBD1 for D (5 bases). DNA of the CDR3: TGCGCCAGCAGCCCCTCCAGTGGGGCAAACTATGGCTACACCTTC. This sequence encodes CASSPSSGANYGYTF.